By share, the clone carrying this T cell receptor beta chain counts as medium-sized. Its antigen remains unknown. These data are taken from a study of metastatic and nonmetastatic thyroid tumors. Study in general: Repertoire comparison spanned blood and tumor or nodule tissue of malignant and benign thyroid patients.

No patient received treatment before thyroid surgery. General study points: Malignant tumors reportedly showed significantly higher TCR beta diversity than benign nodules in both blood and tumor.

In the source study's methods: The study's classifier, a distant-metastasis tool for papillary thyroid cancer, was built using CDR3 differences across clinicopathological groups. MiXCR was used by TCRdb to re-call the PCR reads. TCRdb, rather than the study authors, made the V and J calls. The profile shows 15,000 to 20,000 clones, around 23% of them singletons. Sequencing used adjacent normal tissue. The sequence came from a female donor with papillary thyroid cancer or a benign thyroid nodule (not recorded which). Some clones in this sample may be carry-over from other donors' samples.

In nucleotides, the CDR3 is TGTGCCAGCAGTTTGAGGGTTCCAGTCGGGGAGCTGTTTTTT. It codes for CASSLRVPVGELFF. The chain recombines TRBV27 with TRBJ2-2; TRBD2 might be the D (5 bases). This CDR3 comprises 14 residues. Germline V gives CDR1 MNHEY, CDR2 SMNVEV (reference sequence). Trimming took off 3 bases at V and 7 bases at J, with 12 bases between the two ends.